This section outlines one T cell receptor beta chain sequence together with its context. Antigen specificity is unknown. PCR amplification relied on 60 Vbeta primers (plus 13 Jbeta primers). The protocol was immunoSEQ multiplex PCR, while the TCRdb copy is restricted to in-frame clones and leaves out a portion. The sample lists 150,000 to 200,000 clones, 68% seen once, with 1.4% to 1.5% in the top ten. The sample is drawn from a study of cytomegalovirus exposure and HLA in healthy donors. The CDR3 runs 15 residues. The germline CDR1 and CDR2 sequences are SGHRS and YFSETQ. The junction had 5 bases not matched to a gene; V was cut back by 4 bases and J by 5 bases. Study observations and caveats: Cytomegalovirus association was assigned to approximately 160 TCR beta chains. Indistinguishable V segments such as TRBV6-2 and TRBV6-3 were excluded.

This receptor was obtained from a man in his fifties or sixties in good health and CMV-seronegative. The chain couples TRBV5-1 to TRBJ2-1; TRBD2 matches 11 bases. Sequenced sample: PBMCs. CDR3 amino acids: CASSTTSGVDNEQFF. Written as DNA, the CDR3 is TGCGCCAGCAGCACGACTAGCGGGGTCGACAATGAGCAGTTCTTC.